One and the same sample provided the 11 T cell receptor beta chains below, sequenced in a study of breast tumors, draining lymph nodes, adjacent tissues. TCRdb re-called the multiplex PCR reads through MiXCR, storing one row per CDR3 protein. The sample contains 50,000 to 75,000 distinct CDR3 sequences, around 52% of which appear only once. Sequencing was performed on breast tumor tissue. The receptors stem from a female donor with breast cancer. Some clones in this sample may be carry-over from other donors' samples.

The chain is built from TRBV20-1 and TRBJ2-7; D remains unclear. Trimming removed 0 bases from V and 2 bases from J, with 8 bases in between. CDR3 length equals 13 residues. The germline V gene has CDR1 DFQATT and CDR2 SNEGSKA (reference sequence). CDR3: CSARDPRAYEQYF. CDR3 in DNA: TGCAGTGCTAGAGACCCTCGGGCCTACGAGCAGTACTTC.

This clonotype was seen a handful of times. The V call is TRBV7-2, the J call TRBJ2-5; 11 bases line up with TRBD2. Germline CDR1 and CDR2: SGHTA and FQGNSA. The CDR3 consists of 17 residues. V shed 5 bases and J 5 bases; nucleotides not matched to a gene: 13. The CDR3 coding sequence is TGTGCCAGCAGCCAGTATGGGGGACTAGCGGTTCTGGAGACCCAGTACTTC. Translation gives CASSQYGGLAVLETQYF. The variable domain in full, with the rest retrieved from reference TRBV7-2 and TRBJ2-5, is GAGVSQSPSNKVTEKGKDVELRCDPISGHTALYWYRQSLGQGLEFLIYFQGNSAPDKSGLPSDRFSAERTGGSVSTLTIQRTQQEDSAVYLCASSQYGGLAVLETQYFGPGTRLLVL.

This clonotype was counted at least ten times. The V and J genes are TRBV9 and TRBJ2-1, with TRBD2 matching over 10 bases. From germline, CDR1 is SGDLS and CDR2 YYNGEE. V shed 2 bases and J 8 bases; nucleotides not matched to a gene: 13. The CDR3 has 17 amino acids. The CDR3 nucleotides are TGTGCCAGCAGCGTTTGGGAGCGGGGGGGCCTGGCGGATGAGCAGTTCTTC. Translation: CASSVWERGGLADEQFF.

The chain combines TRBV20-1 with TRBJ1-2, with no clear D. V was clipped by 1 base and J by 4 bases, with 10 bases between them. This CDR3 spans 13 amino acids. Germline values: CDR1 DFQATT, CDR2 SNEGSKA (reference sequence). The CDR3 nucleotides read TGCAGTGCTAGAGCGGGGTCCAGCTATGGCTACACCTTC. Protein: CSARAGSSYGYTF.

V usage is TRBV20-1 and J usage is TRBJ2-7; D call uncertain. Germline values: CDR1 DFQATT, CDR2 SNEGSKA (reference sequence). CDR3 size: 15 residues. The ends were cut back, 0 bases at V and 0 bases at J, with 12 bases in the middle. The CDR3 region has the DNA TGCAGTGCTAGAGACCAGACTGGCAGCTCCTACGAGCAGTACTTC. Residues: CSARDQTGSSYEQYF.

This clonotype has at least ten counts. The CDR3 is CASSPRDRLGLAPKDTQYF. The CDR3 region has the DNA TGTGCCAGCAGCCCCAGGGACAGACTAGGACTAGCGCCTAAAGATACGCAGTATTTT. The chain uses TRBV7-2 and TRBJ2-3, with 9 nucleotides matching TRBD2. Germline V gene sequence: CDR1 SGHTA, CDR2 FQGNSA. CDR3 length equals 19 residues. With 5 bases clipped from V and 5 bases from J, the junction kept 20 bases outside the gene matches.

CDR3 residues: CASTPRRGGLLKTQYF. The CDR3 nucleotides are TGTGCCAGCACCCCAAGGCGGGGGGGCTTACTAAAGACCCAGTACTTC. This chain links TRBV6-2 or TRBV6-3 with TRBJ2-5; TRBD2 aligns across 9 bases. CDR1 is MNHEY, CDR2 SVGEGT, per germline. V was clipped by 7 bases and J by 6 bases; unmatched bases: 15. The CDR3 is made up of 16 amino acids.

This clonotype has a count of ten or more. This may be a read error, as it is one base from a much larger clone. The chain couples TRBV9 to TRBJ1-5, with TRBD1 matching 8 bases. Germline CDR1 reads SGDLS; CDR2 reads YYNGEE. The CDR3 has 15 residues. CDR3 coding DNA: TGTGCCAGCAGCGTAGCAGGGGGCTTCAATCAGCCCCCGCATTTT. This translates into CASSVAGGFNQPPHF.

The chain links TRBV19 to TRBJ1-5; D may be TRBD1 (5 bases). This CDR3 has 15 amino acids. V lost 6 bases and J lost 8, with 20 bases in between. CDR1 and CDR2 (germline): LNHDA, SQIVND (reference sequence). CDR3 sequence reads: CASRIGGKVVEPQHF. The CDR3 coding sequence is TGTGCCAGTAGAATTGGGGGTAAGGTAGTGGAGCCCCAGCATTTT.

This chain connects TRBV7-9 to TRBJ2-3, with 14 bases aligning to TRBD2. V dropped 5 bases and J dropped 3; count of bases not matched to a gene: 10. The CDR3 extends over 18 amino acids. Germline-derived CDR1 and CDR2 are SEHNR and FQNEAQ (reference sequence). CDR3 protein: CASSTRTSGGRGTDTQYF. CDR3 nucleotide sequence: TGTGCCAGCAGCACCCGGACTAGCGGGGGGCGGGGTACAGATACGCAGTATTTT.

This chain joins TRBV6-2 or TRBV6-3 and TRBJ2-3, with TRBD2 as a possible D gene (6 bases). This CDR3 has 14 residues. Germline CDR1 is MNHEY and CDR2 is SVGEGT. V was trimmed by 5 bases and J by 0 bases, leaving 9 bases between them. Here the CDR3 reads CASSLGTSTDTQYF. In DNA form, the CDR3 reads TGTGCCAGCAGTCTGGGGACTAGCACAGATACGCAGTATTTT.